A selection of T cell receptor beta chains follows, all from one sample in a study of blood T cell repertoires in COVID-19. Profiled with immunoSEQ multiplex PCR; TCRdb holds only in-frame clones, not every one. The sample includes 190,000 or so clones, 86% of them seen just once. Sequenced: PBMCs or T cells enriched from blood (not recorded which). These TCRs come from a woman in her 30s who had been exposed to COVID-19. Each CDR3 is given with its conserved first and last residue. The D gene is left open where the match is weak. Where a row states a size, it is once, few, many or the class of an expanded clone; other rows omit it.

TRBV5-1	TRBJ2-3	TRBD1	NA	TGCGCCAGCAGCTTGGAGGGGACAGGAAAGTCCACAGATACGCAGTATTTT	CASSLEGTGKSTDTQYF
TRBV18	TRBJ2-1	TRBD2	NA	TGTGCCAGCTCACCGAGCGGGGACGTTGAGCAGTTCTTC	CASSPSGDVEQFF
TRBV9	TRBJ1-3	NA	NA	TGTGCCAGCAGCGGGAGAAGTGCGGGAAACACCATATATTTT	CASSGRSAGNTIYF
TRBV5-1	TRBJ2-7	TRBD1	NA	TGCGCCAGCAGCTACGGGAGACAGGGGCAATCAACCTACGAGCAGTACTTC	CASSYGRQGQSTYEQYF
TRBV30	TRBJ1-5	TRBD1	NA	TGTGCCTGGAGTGCCGGGACAGGGTTGACTCAGCCCCAGCATTTT	CAWSAGTGLTQPQHF
TRBV5-6	TRBJ1-6	NA	NA	TGTGCCAGCAGTACACCGGCCCCGGGTTCACCCCTCCACTTT	CASSTPAPGSPLHF
TRBV29-1	TRBJ2-5	TRBD2	NA	TGCAGCGTTGGACAGGGACTAGCGGGGGAGACCCAGTACTTC	CSVGQGLAGETQYF
TRBV7-8	TRBJ1-5	NA	NA	TGTGCCAGCAGCCCGGGACTTTCCAATCAGCCCCAGCATTTT	CASSPGLSNQPQHF
TRBV6-6	TRBJ2-2	NA	NA	TGTGCCGGTGTACAGGAAAACACCGGGGAGCTGTTTTTT	CAGVQENTGELFF
TRBV19	TRBJ1-1	NA	NA	TGTGCCAGTAGTATATCTAACCCCGAGGAGGCTTTCTTT	CASSISNPEEAFF
TRBV27	TRBJ2-7	NA	NA	TGTGCCAGCACCGGACACTACCCTTACGAGCAGTACTTC	CASTGHYPYEQYF
TRBV9	TRBJ2-2	NA	NA	TGTGCCAGCAGTGAACAGGGTGGCACCGGGGAGCTGTTTTTT	CASSEQGGTGELFF
TRBV28	TRBJ2-7	TRBD1	NA	TGTGCCAGCAGTTTTGGACAGGGGGCGACCCACGAGCAGTACTTC	CASSFGQGATHEQYF
TRBV2	TRBJ2-5	NA	once	TGTGCCAGCAGTGTGACGGGGAAGGGAGAGACCCAGTACTTC	CASSVTGKGETQYF
TRBV29-1	TRBJ1-4	TRBD1	NA	TGCAGCGTTGTCACAGGGGGCGGAGGTGAAAAACTGTTTTTT	CSVVTGGGGEKLFF
TRBV11-2	TRBJ2-1	NA	NA	TGTGCCAGCAGCCATTCAGGGGACAATGAGCAGTTCTTC	CASSHSGDNEQFF
TRBV7-9	TRBJ1-2	TRBD1	NA	TGTGCCAGCAGCCGATCAGGGGGCGATGGCTACACCTTC	CASSRSGGDGYTF
TRBV4-1	TRBJ1-6	NA	NA	TGCGCCAGCAGCCAAGATACAATGACAGATGATAATTCACCCCTCCACTTT	CASSQDTMTDDNSPLHF
TRBV6-5	TRBJ2-1	TRBD2	NA	TGTGCCACCCACCTGCGGGGGTCGGGTGAGCAGTTCTTC	CATHLRGSGEQFF
TRBV4-1	TRBJ2-7	TRBD2	NA	TGCGCCAGCAGCCTTAGCGGGGGGGCCGGGGTCGACGAGCAGTACTTC	CASSLSGGAGVDEQYF
TRBV6-4	TRBJ2-2	NA	NA	TGTGCCAGCAGTCCGGAGCCCCAGAGTACCGGGGAGCTGTTTTTT	CASSPEPQSTGELFF
TRBV6-5	TRBJ1-6	NA	NA	TGTGCCAGCAGTTACTCGGCAGGGGTTGATTCACCCCTCCACTTT	CASSYSAGVDSPLHF
TRBV24-1	TRBJ1-4	TRBD1	NA	TGTGCCACCAGTGATCGACAGGGGAGGAATGAAAAACTGTTTTTT	CATSDRQGRNEKLFF
TRBV19	TRBJ1-2	TRBD1	NA	TGTGCCAGTAGTAACATACCGGGACAGAACTATGGCTACACCTTC	CASSNIPGQNYGYTF
TRBV30	TRBJ1-6	NA	NA	TGTGCCTGGAGTGCCCGGGACACCTATTCACCCCTCCACTTT	CAWSARDTYSPLHF
TRBV5-6	TRBJ2-3	NA	NA	TGTGCCAGCAGCTTTGGGACTAGCACAGATACGCAGTATTTT	CASSFGTSTDTQYF
TRBV10-3	TRBJ1-2	NA	NA	TGTGCCATCAGTGAGCAGGGGAACTATGGCTACACCTTC	CAISEQGNYGYTF
TRBV20-1	TRBJ2-1	NA	once	TGCAGTGCCAGACTAGTTAATGAGCAGTTCTTC	CSARLVNEQFF
TRBV3-1/TRBV3-2	TRBJ2-7	NA	NA	TGTGCCAGCAGCCAAGAGTCGGAGGGTATAATCGACGAGCAGTACTTC	CASSQESEGIIDEQYF
TRBV29-1	TRBJ1-2	TRBD1	NA	TGCAGCGCCCATGGACAGGGTATTGGCTACACCTTC	CSAHGQGIGYTF
TRBV9	TRBJ2-5	NA	NA	TGTGCCAGCAGCGTAGGCGGAGTAGCTCAAGAGACCCAGTACTTC	CASSVGGVAQETQYF
TRBV5-1	TRBJ2-3	NA	once	TGCGCCAGCAGCTCTAGTTCTAGCACAGATACGCAGTATTTT	CASSSSSSTDTQYF
TRBV6-5	TRBJ1-2	NA	NA	TGTGCCAGCAGTCCTACAGGTGCAAACTATGGCTACACCTTC	CASSPTGANYGYTF
TRBV27	TRBJ2-7	TRBD1	NA	TGTGCCAGCAGTTTATTAGGACAGGGGGCGCGTGAGCAGTACTTC	CASSLLGQGAREQYF
TRBV3-1/TRBV3-2	TRBJ2-4	TRBD1	NA	TGTGCCAGCAGCCACCTAACAGGGGTCAAAAACATTCAGTACTTC	CASSHLTGVKNIQYF
TRBV5-1	TRBJ1-1	TRBD1	NA	TGCGCCAGCAGGCCTACAGGGGTGGGCACTGAAGCTTTCTTT	CASRPTGVGTEAFF
TRBV28	TRBJ1-2	NA	NA	TGTGCCAGCAGTTTATTTGGGGGGGCCGACGACACTAACTATGGCTACACCTTC	CASSLFGGADDTNYGYTF
TRBV2	TRBJ1-5	NA	NA	TGTGCCAGCAGTGACGCGGATCAGCCCCAGCATTTT	CASSDADQPQHF
TRBV25-1	TRBJ2-7	TRBD2	NA	TGTGCCAGCAGGGCCAGCGGGGGTACTTGGCAGTACTTC	CASRASGGTWQYF
TRBV4-1	TRBJ2-2	NA	few	TGCGCCAGCAGCCCGGGATGGAGCACCGGGGAGCTGTTTTTT	CASSPGWSTGELFF
TRBV4-1	TRBJ1-2	NA	NA	TGCGCCAGCAGCCAAGACGGGACACTTTTTGGCTACACCTTC	CASSQDGTLFGYTF
TRBV5-1	TRBJ2-5	NA	NA	TGCGCCAGCAGCTTGATGGGACTCAATAAAGAGACCCAGTACTTC	CASSLMGLNKETQYF
TRBV11-3	TRBJ1-4	NA	NA	TGTGCCAGCAGCCGTGGAGGCAGCGATGAAAAACTGTTTTTT	CASSRGGSDEKLFF
TRBV6-4	TRBJ1-4	NA	NA	TGTGCCAGCAGTTCAGGGGCCGGAGAAAAACTGTTTTTT	CASSSGAGEKLFF
TRBV12-5	TRBJ1-3	TRBD1	NA	TGTGCTAGTGGTTTGTCAGGGGGAGGAAACACCATATATTTT	CASGLSGGGNTIYF
TRBV5-1	TRBJ1-1	TRBD1	NA	TGCGCCAGCAGCCCACTACGACAGGGGGCGCAGGACACTGAAGCTTTCTTT	CASSPLRQGAQDTEAFF
TRBV19	TRBJ1-6	TRBD1	NA	TGTGCCAGTAGTCCTGACAGGGGCACCTCCTATAATTCACCCCTCCACTTT	CASSPDRGTSYNSPLHF
TRBV5-5	TRBJ2-7	TRBD2	NA	TGTGCCAGCAGCCAGACTAGCGGGGCATCGTACGAGCAGTACTTC	CASSQTSGASYEQYF
TRBV2	TRBJ1-5	TRBD1	NA	TGTGCCAGCAGTCGGACAGGGGGCAATCAGCCCCAGCATTTT	CASSRTGGNQPQHF
TRBV10-3	TRBJ1-6	NA	NA	TGTGCCGCCCGCTTCGGGGAGGAATCACCCCTCCACTTT	CAARFGEESPLHF
TRBV5-1	TRBJ1-1	NA	NA	TGCGCCAGCAGTCGGCGGCAGAACACTGAAGCTTTCTTT	CASSRRQNTEAFF
TRBV19	TRBJ1-2	NA	NA	TGTGCCAGTAGTATAACAGGTTTATTTGGCTACACCTTC	CASSITGLFGYTF
TRBV5-8	TRBJ2-7	NA	NA	TGTGCCAGCAGCTTGGTCGGAGGAGTCTACGAGCAGTACTTC	CASSLVGGVYEQYF
TRBV10-1	TRBJ1-5	NA	few	TGCGCCAGCAGTCGTAGGACAGTCACCTACTGGAAGATGCATCAGCCCCAGCATTTT	CASSRRTVTYWKMHQPQHF